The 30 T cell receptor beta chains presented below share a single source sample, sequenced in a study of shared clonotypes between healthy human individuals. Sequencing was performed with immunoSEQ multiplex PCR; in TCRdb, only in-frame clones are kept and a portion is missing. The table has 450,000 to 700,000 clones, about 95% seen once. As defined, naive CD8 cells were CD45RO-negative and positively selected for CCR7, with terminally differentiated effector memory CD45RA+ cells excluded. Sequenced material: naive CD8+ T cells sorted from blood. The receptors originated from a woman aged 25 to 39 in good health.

The CDR3 loop reads CASSPTGTGDEQYF. CDR3 sequence (DNA): TGTGCCAGCAGCCCGACCGGGACAGGCGACGAGCAGTACTTC. The chain employs TRBV7-7 and TRBJ2-7, with 8 bases fitting TRBD1. V dropped 5 bases and J dropped 5; count of bases not matched to a gene: 8. Germline CDR1 SSHAT, CDR2 FNYEAQ (reference sequence). This CDR3 is 14 amino acids long.

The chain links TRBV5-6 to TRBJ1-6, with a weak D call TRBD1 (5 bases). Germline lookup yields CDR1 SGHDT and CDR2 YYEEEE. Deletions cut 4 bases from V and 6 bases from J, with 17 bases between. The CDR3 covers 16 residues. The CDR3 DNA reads TGTGCCAGCAGCGAGCGAGGGGAGGGCAGTAATTCACCCCTCCACTTT. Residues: CASSERGEGSNSPLHF. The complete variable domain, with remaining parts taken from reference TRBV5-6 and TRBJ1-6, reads DAGVTQSPTHLIKTRGQQVTLRCSPKSGHDTVSWYQQALGQGPQFIFQYYEEEERQRGNFPDRFSGHQFPNYSSELNVNALLLGDSALYLCASSERGEGSNSPLHFGNGTRLTVT.

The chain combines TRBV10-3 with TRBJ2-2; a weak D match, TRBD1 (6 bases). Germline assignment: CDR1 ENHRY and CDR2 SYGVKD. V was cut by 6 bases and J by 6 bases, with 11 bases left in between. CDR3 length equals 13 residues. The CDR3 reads CAISGTGSGELFF. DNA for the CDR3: TGTGCCATCAGCGGTACAGGGTCCGGGGAGCTGTTTTTT.

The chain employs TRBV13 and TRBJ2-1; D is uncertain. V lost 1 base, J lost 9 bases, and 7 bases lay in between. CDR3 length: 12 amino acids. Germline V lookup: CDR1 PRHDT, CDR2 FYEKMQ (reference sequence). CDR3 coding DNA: TGTGCCAGCAGCTTAGTAGTGGGTGAGCAGTTCTTC. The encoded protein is CASSLVVGEQFF.

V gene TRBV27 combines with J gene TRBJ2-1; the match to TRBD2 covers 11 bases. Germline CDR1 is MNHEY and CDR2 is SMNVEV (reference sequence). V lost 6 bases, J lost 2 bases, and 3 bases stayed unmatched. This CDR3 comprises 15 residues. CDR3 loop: CASSMGLAAYNEQFF. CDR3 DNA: TGTGCCAGCAGCATGGGACTAGCGGCCTACAATGAGCAGTTCTTC.

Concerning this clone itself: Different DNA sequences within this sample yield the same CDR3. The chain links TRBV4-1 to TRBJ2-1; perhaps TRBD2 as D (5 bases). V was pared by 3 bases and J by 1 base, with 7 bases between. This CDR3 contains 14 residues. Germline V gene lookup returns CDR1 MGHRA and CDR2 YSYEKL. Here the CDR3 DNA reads TGCGCCAGCAGCCAGGGCGGGTCCTACAATGAGCAGTTCTTC. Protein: CASSQGGSYNEQFF.

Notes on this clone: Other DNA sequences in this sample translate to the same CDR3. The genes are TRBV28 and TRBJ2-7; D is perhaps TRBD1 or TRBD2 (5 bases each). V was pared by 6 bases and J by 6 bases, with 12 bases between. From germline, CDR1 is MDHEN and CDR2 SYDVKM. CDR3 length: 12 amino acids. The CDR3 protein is CASSLRGREQYF. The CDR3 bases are TGTGCCAGCAGCTTACGGGGCCGCGAGCAGTACTTC.

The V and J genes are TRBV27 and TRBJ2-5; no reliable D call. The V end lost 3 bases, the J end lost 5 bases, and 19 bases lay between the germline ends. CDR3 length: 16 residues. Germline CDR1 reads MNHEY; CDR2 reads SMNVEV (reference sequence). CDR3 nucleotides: TGTGCCAGCAGTTTGGGTCGCGGCTACCGAACCGAGACCCAGTACTTC. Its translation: CASSLGRGYRTETQYF.

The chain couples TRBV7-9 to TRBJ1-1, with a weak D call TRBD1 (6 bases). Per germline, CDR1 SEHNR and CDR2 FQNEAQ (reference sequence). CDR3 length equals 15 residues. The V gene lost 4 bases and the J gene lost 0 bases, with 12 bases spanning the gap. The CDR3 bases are TGTGCCAGCAGCTGGGACACCTTAATGAACACTGAAGCTTTCTTT. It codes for CASSWDTLMNTEAFF.

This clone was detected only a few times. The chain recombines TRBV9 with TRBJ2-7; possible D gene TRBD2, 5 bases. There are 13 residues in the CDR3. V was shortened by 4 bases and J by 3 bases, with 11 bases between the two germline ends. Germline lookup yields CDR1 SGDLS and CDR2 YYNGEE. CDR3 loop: CASSSGEYYEQYF. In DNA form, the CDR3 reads TGTGCCAGCAGCTCCGGGGAGTACTACGAGCAGTACTTC.

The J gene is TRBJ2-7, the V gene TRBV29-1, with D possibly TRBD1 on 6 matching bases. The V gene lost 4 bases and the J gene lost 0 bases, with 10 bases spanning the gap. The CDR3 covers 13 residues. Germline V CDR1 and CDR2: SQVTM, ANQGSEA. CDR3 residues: CSVVDRNSYEQYF. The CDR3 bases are TGCAGCGTTGTGGACAGAAACTCCTACGAGCAGTACTTC.

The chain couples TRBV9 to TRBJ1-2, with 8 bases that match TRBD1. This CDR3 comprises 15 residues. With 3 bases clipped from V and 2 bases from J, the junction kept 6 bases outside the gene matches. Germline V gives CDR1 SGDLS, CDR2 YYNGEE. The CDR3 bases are TGTGCCAGCAGCGAAAGCCGACAGGGGAACTATGGCTACACCTTC. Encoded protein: CASSESRQGNYGYTF.

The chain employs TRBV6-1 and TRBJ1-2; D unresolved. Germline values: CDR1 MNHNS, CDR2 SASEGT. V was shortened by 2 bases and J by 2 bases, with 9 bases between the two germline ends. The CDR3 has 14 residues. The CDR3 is CASSEWAQNYGYTF. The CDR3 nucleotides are TGTGCCAGCAGTGAATGGGCTCAGAACTATGGCTACACCTTC.

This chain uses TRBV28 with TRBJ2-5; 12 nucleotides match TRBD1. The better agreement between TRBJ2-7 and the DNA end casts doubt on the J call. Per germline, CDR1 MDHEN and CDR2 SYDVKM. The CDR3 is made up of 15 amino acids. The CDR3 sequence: CASSLLGQGAYEQYF. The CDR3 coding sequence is TGTGCCAGCAGTTTATTGGGACAGGGGGCATACGAGCAGTACTTC.

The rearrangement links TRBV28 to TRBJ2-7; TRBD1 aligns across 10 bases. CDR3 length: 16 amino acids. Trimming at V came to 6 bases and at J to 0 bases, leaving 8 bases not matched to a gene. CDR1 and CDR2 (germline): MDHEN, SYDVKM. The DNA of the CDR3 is TGTGCCAGCAGCCCTAGGGACAGGGGACTCTCCTACGAGCAGTACTTC. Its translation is CASSPRDRGLSYEQYF.

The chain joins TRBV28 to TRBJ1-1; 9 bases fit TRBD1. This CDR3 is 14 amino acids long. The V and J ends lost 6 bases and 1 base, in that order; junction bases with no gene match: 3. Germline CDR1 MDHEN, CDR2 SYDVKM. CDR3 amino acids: CASRIQGANTEAFF. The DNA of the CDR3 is TGTGCCAGCAGGATACAGGGGGCGAACACTGAAGCTTTCTTT. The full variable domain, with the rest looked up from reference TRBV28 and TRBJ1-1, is DVKVTQSSRYLVKRTGEKVFLECVQDMDHENMFWYRQDPGLGLRLIYFSYDVKMKEKGDIPEGYSVSREKKERFSLILESASTNQTSMYLCASRIQGANTEAFFGQGTRLTVV.

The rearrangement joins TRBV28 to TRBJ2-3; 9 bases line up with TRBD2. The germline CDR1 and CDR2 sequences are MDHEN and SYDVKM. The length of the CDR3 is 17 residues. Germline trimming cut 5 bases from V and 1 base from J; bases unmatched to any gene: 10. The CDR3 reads CASSPRLAGWGTDTQYF. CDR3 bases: TGTGCCAGCAGTCCCCGGCTAGCGGGGTGGGGCACAGATACGCAGTATTTT.

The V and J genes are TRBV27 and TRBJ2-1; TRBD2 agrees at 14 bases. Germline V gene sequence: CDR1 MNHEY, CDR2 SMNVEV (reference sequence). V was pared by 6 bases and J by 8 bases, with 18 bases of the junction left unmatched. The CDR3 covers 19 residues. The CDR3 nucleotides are TGTGCCAGCAGCCCGGACAGTTATGGACTAGCGGGAGGTTTAGATGAGCAGTTCTTC. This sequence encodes CASSPDSYGLAGGLDEQFF.

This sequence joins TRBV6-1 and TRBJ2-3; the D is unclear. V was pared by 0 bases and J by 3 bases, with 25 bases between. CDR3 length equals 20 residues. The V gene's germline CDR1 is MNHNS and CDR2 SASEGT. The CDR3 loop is CASSEAPRAIGPVGTDTQYF. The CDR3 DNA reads TGTGCCAGCAGTGAAGCCCCCCGGGCCATAGGACCGGTCGGAACAGATACGCAGTATTTT.

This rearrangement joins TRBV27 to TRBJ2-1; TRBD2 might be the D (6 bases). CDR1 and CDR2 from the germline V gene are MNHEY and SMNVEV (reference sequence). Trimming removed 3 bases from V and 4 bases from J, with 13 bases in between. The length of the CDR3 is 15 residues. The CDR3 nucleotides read TGTGCCAGCAGTTTCGACCGCGGGACTTACAATGAGCAGTTCTTC. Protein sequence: CASSFDRGTYNEQFF.

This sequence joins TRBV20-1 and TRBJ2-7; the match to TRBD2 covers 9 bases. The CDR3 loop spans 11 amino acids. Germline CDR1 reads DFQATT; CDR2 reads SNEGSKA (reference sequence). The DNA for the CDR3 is TGCAGCGGAATAGCGGGAGCCGAGCAGTACTTC. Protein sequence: CSGIAGAEQYF.

The CDR3 reads CASSEAGTELYGYTF. DNA of the CDR3: TGTGCCAGCAGTGAAGCCGGGACAGAACTCTATGGCTACACCTTC. V gene TRBV2 combines with J gene TRBJ1-2; the match to TRBD1 covers 7 bases. The germline V gene encodes CDR1 SNHLY and CDR2 FYNNEI. There are 15 residues in the CDR3. Trimming removed 0 bases from V and 4 bases from J; junction bases left unmatched: 5.

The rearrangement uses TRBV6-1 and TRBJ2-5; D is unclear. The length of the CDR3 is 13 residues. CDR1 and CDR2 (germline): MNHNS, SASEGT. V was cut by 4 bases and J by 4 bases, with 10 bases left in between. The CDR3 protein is CASSVLRGETQYF. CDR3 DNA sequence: TGTGCCAGCAGTGTGTTAAGAGGAGAGACCCAGTACTTC.

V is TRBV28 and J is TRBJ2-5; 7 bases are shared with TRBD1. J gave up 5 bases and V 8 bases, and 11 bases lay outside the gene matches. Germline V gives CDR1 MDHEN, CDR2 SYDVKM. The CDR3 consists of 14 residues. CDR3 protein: CASGGDRDLETQYF. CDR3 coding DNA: TGTGCCAGCGGGGGAGACAGGGACCTGGAGACCCAGTACTTC.

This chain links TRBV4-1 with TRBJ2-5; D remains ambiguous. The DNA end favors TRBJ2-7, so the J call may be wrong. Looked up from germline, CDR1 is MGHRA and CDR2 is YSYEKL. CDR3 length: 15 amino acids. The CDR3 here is CASSSGGLSSYEQYF. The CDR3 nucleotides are TGCGCCAGCAGCAGTGGTGGCCTGAGCTCCTACGAGCAGTACTTC.

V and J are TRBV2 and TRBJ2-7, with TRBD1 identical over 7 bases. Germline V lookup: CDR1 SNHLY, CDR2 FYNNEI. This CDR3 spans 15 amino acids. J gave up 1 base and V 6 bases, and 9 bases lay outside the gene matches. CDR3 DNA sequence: TGTGCCAGCAGGCATAATACAGGGGATTCCTACGAGCAGTACTTC. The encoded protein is CASRHNTGDSYEQYF.

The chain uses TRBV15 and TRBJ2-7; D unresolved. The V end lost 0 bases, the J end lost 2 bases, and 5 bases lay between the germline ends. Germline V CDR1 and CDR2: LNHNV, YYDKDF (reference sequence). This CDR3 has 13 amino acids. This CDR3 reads CATSRDTTYEQYF. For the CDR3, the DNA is TGTGCCACCAGCAGAGACACAACCTACGAGCAGTACTTC.

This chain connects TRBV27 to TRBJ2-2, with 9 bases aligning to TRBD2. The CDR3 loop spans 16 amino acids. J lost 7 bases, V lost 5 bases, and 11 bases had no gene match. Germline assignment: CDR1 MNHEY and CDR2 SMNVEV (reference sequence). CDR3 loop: CASSRGTSGLIGELFF. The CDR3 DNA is TGTGCCAGCAGTAGGGGCACTAGCGGGCTTATCGGGGAGCTGTTTTTT.

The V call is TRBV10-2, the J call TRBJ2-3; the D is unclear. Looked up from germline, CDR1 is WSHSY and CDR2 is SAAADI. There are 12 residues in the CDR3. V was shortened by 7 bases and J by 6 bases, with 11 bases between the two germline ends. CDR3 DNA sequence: TGCGCCAGCATGGCCTCCTTGGATACGCAGTATTTT. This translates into CASMASLDTQYF.

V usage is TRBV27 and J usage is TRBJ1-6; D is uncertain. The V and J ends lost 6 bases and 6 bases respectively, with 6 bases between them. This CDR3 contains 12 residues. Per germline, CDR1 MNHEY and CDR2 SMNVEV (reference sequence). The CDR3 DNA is TGTGCCAGCAGAGGGATTAATTCACCCCTCCACTTT. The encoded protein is CASRGINSPLHF.